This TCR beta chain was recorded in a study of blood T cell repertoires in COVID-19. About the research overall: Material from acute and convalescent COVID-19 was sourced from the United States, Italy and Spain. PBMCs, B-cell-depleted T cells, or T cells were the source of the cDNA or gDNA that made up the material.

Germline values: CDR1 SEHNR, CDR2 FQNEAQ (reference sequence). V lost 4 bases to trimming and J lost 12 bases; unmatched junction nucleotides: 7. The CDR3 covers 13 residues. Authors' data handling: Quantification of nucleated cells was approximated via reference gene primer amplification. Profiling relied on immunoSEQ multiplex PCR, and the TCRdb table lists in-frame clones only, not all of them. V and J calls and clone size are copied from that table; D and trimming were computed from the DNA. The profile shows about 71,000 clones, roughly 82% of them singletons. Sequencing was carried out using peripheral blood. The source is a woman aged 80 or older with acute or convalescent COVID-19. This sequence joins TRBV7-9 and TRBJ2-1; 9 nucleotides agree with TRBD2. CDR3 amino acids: CASSSPGLALQFF. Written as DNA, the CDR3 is TGTGCCAGCAGCTCGCCTGGACTAGCGCTGCAGTTCTTC.